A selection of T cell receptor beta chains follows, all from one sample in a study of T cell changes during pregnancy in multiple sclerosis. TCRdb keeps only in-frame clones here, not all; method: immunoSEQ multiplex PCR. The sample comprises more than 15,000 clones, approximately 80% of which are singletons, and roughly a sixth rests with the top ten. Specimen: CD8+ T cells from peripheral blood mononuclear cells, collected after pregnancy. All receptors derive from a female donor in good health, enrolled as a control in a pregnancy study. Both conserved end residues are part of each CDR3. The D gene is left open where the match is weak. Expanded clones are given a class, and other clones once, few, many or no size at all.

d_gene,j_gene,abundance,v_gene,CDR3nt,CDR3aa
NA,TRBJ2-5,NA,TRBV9,TGTGCCAGCAGCGTAGCGGTTAAAGAGACCCAGTACTTC,CASSVAVKETQYF
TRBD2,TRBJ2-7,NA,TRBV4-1,TGCGCCAGCAGCCAGACTAGCGGGAGCTTGTACGAGCAGTACTTC,CASSQTSGSLYEQYF
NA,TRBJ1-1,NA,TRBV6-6,TGTGCCAGCAGTACCCGGACGGGGGGATTGCCTGAAGCTTTCTTT,CASSTRTGGLPEAFF
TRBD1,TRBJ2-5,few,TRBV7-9,TGTGCCAGCAGCTCTTCCACTGGACAGGGGACCCAGTACTTC,CASSSSTGQGTQYF
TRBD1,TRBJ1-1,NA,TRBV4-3,TGCGCCAGCAGCCCGGGCAGGGGGAGAGGGAACACTGAAGCTTTCTTT,CASSPGRGRGNTEAFF
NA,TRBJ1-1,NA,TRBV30,TGTGCCCTGGAGGGCCTGAACACTGAAGCTTTCTTT,CALEGLNTEAFF
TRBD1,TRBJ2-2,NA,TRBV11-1,TGTGCCAGCAGCCTACGGACAGGGGAGAACACCGGGGAGCTGTTTTTT,CASSLRTGENTGELFF
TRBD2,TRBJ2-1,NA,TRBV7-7,TGTGCTAGCAGCTTAAGAGCGGGGGGGTACAATGAGCAGTTCTTC,CASSLRAGGYNEQFF
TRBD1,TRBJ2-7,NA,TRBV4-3,TGCGCCAGCAGCCCCTCACAGGGGCGGGAGCAGTACTTC,CASSPSQGREQYF
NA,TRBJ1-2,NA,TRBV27,TGTGCCAGCAGTCCGTATCCCCCAGGGCGCCCTAACTATGGCTACACCTTC,CASSPYPPGRPNYGYTF
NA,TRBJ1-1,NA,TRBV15,TGTGCCACCAGCACCATTATGGACAGATTGGAAGCTTTCTTT,CATSTIMDRLEAFF
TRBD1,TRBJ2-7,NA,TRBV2,TGTGCCAGCAGTGAACCGCCGGACAGGGCCGAGTACTTC,CASSEPPDRAEYF
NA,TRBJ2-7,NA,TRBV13,TGTGCCAGCAGCTCACAGGGTGACGAGCAGTACTTC,CASSSQGDEQYF
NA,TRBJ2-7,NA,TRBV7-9,TGTGCCAGCAGCCCGAGACACTCCTACGAGCAGTACTTC,CASSPRHSYEQYF
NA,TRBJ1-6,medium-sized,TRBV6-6,TGTGCCAGCAGTGCCGGCGGGGGGTCACCCCTCCACTTT,CASSAGGGSPLHF
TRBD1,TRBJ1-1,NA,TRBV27,TGTGCCACGCACGACAGGGGAGGAGAAGCTTTCTTT,CATHDRGGEAFF
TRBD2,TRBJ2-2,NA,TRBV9,TGTGCCACTGGGGGGGACACCGGGGAGCTGTTTTTT,CATGGDTGELFF
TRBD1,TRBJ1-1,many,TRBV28,TGTGCCAGCACCTGGGACAGTCAACTGAACACTGAAGCTTTCTTT,CASTWDSQLNTEAFF
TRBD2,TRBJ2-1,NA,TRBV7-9,TGTGCCAGCAGCGCCACTAGCGGAGCCGAGCAGTTCTTC,CASSATSGAEQFF
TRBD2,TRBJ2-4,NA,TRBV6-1,TGTGCCAGCAGTCTGTCAGAGCGGGAATATCAGTACTTC,CASSLSEREYQYF
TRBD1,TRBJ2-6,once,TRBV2,TGTGCCAGCAGTCCCCGGACAGGGGGGTTCTCTGGGGCCAACGTCCTGACTTTC,CASSPRTGGFSGANVLTF
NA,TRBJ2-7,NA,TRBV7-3,TGTGCCAGCAGCTTAGTCGGAGCTCCTTCGGACGAGCAGTACTTC,CASSLVGAPSDEQYF
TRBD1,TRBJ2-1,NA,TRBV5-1,TGCGCCAGCAGCTTGGAGGGGGCGTTCAACAATGAGCAGTTCTTC,CASSLEGAFNNEQFF
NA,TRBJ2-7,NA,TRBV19,TGTGCCAGTAGTATAATAACCGGGGACTCCTACGAGCAGTACTTC,CASSIITGDSYEQYF
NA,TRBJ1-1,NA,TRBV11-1,TGTGCCAGCAGCTTAGGGGCCCCAGGGCCGACTGAAGCTTTCTTT,CASSLGAPGPTEAFF
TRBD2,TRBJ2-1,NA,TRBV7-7,TGTGCTAGCAGCTTAGGGACTAATTCAAATGAGCAGTTCTTC,CASSLGTNSNEQFF
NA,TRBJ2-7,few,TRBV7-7,TGTGCCAGCAGCTTAGGTCTCTCCTACGAGCAGTACTTC,CASSLGLSYEQYF
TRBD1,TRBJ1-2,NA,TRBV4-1,TGCGCCAGCAGCGACCGGGACAGGGGGCCTGCCTATGGCTACACCTTC,CASSDRDRGPAYGYTF
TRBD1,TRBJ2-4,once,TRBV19,TGTGCCAGTAGTATTACGACAGGGGTTTTGGACATTCAGTACTTC,CASSITTGVLDIQYF
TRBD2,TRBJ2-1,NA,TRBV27,TGTGCCAGCAACATCGCGGGGGGGATCTACAATGAGCAGTTCTTC,CASNIAGGIYNEQFF
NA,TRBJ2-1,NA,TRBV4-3,TGCGCCAGCAGCCAAGGTAGCTCAGTATACAATGAGCAGTTCTTC,CASSQGSSVYNEQFF
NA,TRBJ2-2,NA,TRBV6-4,TGTGCCAGCAGTGAAAGCGGAGCCCCCACCGGGGAGCTGTTTTTT,CASSESGAPTGELFF
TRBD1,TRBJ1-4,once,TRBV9,TGTGCCAGCAGCGCAACCCTCCGGGACAGGACAAAAGGGACTAATGAAAAACTGTTTTTT,CASSATLRDRTKGTNEKLFF
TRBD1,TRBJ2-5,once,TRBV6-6,TGTGCCAGCAGGGCGACAGGGGACGAGACCCAGTACTTC,CASRATGDETQYF
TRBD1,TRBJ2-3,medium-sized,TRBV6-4,TGTGCCAGCAGTGACTCGACGGACAGGGCAGATACGCAGTATTTT,CASSDSTDRADTQYF
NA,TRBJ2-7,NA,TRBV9,TGTGCCAGCAGCGCCAAAGATAGTTCCTACGAGCAGTACTTC,CASSAKDSSYEQYF
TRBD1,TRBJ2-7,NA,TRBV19,TGTGCCAGTAGTATGAGGTCGGGGCAGGGGGCGTACGAGCAGTACTTC,CASSMRSGQGAYEQYF
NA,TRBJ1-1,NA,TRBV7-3,TGTGCCAGCAGCTTAAATGCGGGCAGAACTGAAGCTTTCTTT,CASSLNAGRTEAFF
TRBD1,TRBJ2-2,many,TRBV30,TGTGCCTGGAGATTACAGGGGGCGGACACCGGGGAGCTGTTTTTT,CAWRLQGADTGELFF
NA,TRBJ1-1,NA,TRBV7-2,TGTGCCAGCAGCCGCCCCACACTACAGGGTGAGGCTTTCTTT,CASSRPTLQGEAFF
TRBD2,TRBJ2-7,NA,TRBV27,TGTGCCAGCAGTTCCCTAGCGGGGGCTCCCTACGAGCAGTACTTC,CASSSLAGAPYEQYF
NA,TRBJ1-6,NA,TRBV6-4,TGTGCCAGCAGTGACTCGACAAATTCACCCCTCCACTTT,CASSDSTNSPLHF